This TCR beta chain was sequenced for a study of cytomegalovirus exposure and HLA in healthy donors. On the study more broadly: The approximately 670 first-cohort repertoires shared a platform with the approximately 110 validation repertoires, as reported in a later analysis.

The J segment lost 6 bases and the V segment lost 4 bases, leaving 5 bases of the junction unmatched. Germline CDR1 SNHLY, CDR2 FYNNEI. The CDR3 length is 13 residues. Points from the study as a whole: Investigators reported approximately 170 TCR beta chains as tied to cytomegalovirus.

Comments on this clone: Its antigen remains unidentified.

The method was immunoSEQ multiplex PCR; TCRdb's version includes in-frame clones alone and lacks a portion of them. The table lists about 180,000 clones, around nine tenths of them singletons. Donors came from a validation cohort of over a hundred subjects, distinct from the first 666-subject cohort. The chain uses TRBV2 and TRBJ1-2; 7 nucleotides align to TRBD1. The source of this sequence is a woman aged 30 to 39 in good health and CMV-seronegative. Sequenced input: PBMCs. CDR3: CASSGQGIDGYTF. In DNA, the CDR3 is TGTGCCAGCAGTGGACAGGGAATAGATGGCTACACCTTC. Based on the CDR3 plus reference TRBV2 and TRBJ1-2, the full variable domain is EPEVTQTPSHQVTQMGQEVILRCVPISNHLYFYWYRQILGQKVEFLVSFYNNEISEKSEIFDDQFSVERPDGSNFTLKIRSTKLEDSAMYFCASSGQGIDGYTFGSGTRLTVV.